Following are 24 T cell receptor beta chains from one sample sequenced in a study of tumor and adjacent non-tumor tissue in lung cancer. RNA was extracted from bulk tissue without any cell sorting. More than 3 cm separated this lung sample from the edge of the tumor. The library came from three nested PCR rounds adapted from ARM-PCR protocols. TCRdb fed the multiplex PCR reads into MiXCR, producing one record per CDR3 protein. The profile covers 60,000 to 85,000 distinct CDR3 sequences, with over 65% appearing a single time and under 40% taken by the ten largest. Material for sequencing was distant non-tumor lung tissue. These receptors all come from a man aged 65 to 85 with non-small cell lung cancer.

This clonotype was recorded many times. The gene calls are TRBV30 and TRBJ2-5; 11 nucleotides line up with TRBD2. Looked up from germline, CDR1 is GTSNPN and CDR2 is SVGIG (reference sequence). The CDR3 loop spans 17 amino acids. The junction had 9 bases not matched to a gene; V was cut back by 3 bases and J by 0 bases. CDR3 nucleotide sequence: TGTGCCTGGAGGGGTACTAGCGGGAGCCCGTACCAAGAGACCCAGTACTTC. This encodes CAWRGTSGSPYQETQYF.

This chain uses TRBV7-8 with TRBJ1-1; no clear D gene. V shed 5 bases and J shed 3 bases, with 13 bases lying between them. Germline V gene data show CDR1 as SGHVS and CDR2 as FQNEAQ. There are 14 residues in the CDR3. The CDR3 here is CASSLVWADTEAFF. In nucleotides, the CDR3 is TGTGCCAGCAGCCTAGTATGGGCTGACACTGAAGCTTTCTTT.

CDR3 sequence (DNA): TGTGCCAGAGGCTTAGATCAGGGGGCCCTCTACGAGCAGTACTTC. Protein: CARGLDQGALYEQYF. The chain has TRBV11-2 and TRBJ2-7; 8 nucleotides match TRBD1. CDR3 length: 15 amino acids. V dropped 9 bases and J dropped 3; count of bases not matched to a gene: 13. Germline V CDR1 and CDR2: SGHAT, FQNNGV.

A word on this clonotype: A read error may account for a junction end that differs from germline. The CDR3 DNA is TGCAGCGTTGAAGTGTCGGACTCCGCCTACAATGTGCAGTTCTTC. It yields the protein CSVEVSDSAYNVQFF. This sequence joins TRBV29-1 and TRBJ2-1, with D tentatively TRBD2 (5 bases). The CDR3 length is 15 residues. Germline CDR1 reads SQVTM; CDR2 reads ANQGSEA.

In regard to this clonotype: An end of the junction does not agree with germline; a read error may underlie this. The V and J genes are TRBV11-3 and TRBJ2-7; TRBD2 aligns across 8 bases. The CDR3 is made up of 15 amino acids. Germline V gene data show CDR1 as SGHNT and CDR2 as YENEEA. As DNA, the CDR3 is TGTACCAGCAGCCAAGGGACTAGTGAAATCTACGAGCAGTACTTC. Translated: CTSSQGTSEIYEQYF.

In regard to this clonotype: Just one base apart from a much larger clone, this may be a read error. The genes are TRBV14 and TRBJ2-3; the D gene is possibly TRBD1 (5 bases). The CDR3 has 17 residues. The ends were cut back, 0 bases at V and 2 bases at J, with 15 bases in the middle. Germline V gene data show CDR1 as SGHDN and CDR2 as FVKESK. The CDR3 loop reads CASSQDRLGLDTDTQYF. The CDR3, as DNA: TGTGCCAGCAGCCAAGATAGGTTGGGGCTTGACACAGATACGCAGTATTTT.

Remarks on this clonotype: The germline gene is not matched at one end of the junction; a read error may be the cause. The chain carries TRBV11-3 and TRBJ2-2; TRBD2 matches at 9 bases. Germline-derived CDR1 and CDR2 are SGHNT and YENEEA. The CDR3 spans 16 residues. CDR3 sequence: CASRGRAVAGAGELFF. CDR3 nucleotide sequence: TGTGCCAGCAGGGGCCGCGCGGTAGCGGGGGCCGGGGAGTTGTTTTTT. Based on the CDR3 plus reference TRBV11-3 and TRBJ2-2, the full variable domain is EAGVVQSPRYKIIEKKQPVAFWCNPISGHNTLYWYLQNLGQGPELLIRYENEEAVDDSQLPKDRFSAERLKGVDSTLKIQPAELGDSAVYLCASRGRAVAGAGELFFGEGSRLTVL.

V and J are TRBV11-2 and TRBJ2-1; D uncertain. This CDR3 region has 11 residues. V was trimmed by 10 bases and J by 5 bases, leaving 9 bases between them. Per germline, CDR1 SGHAT and CDR2 FQNNGV. The CDR3 DNA is TGTGCCATAAGCACGGACAATGAGCAGTTCTTC. Encoded protein: CAISTDNEQFF.

Of note for this clonotype: Mismatch with germline at one junction end may stem from a read error. As DNA, the CDR3 is TGTACTAGCAGCTTCCGTGACAGAACCCTGAACAATGAAGCTTTCTTT. Encoded protein: CTSSFRDRTLNNEAFF. The rearrangement uses TRBV11-3 and TRBJ1-1; a weak D match, TRBD1 (5 bases). CDR3 length: 16 amino acids. The germline V gene encodes CDR1 SGHNT and CDR2 YENEEA.

The chain couples TRBV29-1 to TRBJ1-1; D possibly corresponds to TRBD1 (5 bases). V gave up 7 bases and J gave up 12 bases, with 27 bases separating them. Germline V lookup: CDR1 SQVTM, CDR2 ANQGSEA. This CDR3 has 14 amino acids. The CDR3 bases are TGCAGCGCCCACATATCTAGGGGACTTAGTCGGTCTTTCTTT. It is translated as CSAHISRGLSRSFF. Looking up the rest from reference TRBV29-1 and TRBJ1-1 gives the full variable domain: SAVISQKPSRDICQRGTSLTIQCQVDSQVTMMFWYRQQPGQSLTLIATANQGSEATYESGFVIDKFPISRPNLTFSTLTVSNMSPEDSSIYLCSAHISRGLSRSFFGQGTRLTVV.

Of note for this clonotype: The junction and the germline gene differ at one end; a read error may be behind it. This chain uses TRBV6-1 with TRBJ2-1; 10 bases fit TRBD1. The length of the CDR3 is 14 residues. Germline-derived CDR1 and CDR2 are MNHNS and SASEGT. The CDR3 region is CASSGTGELDELFF. CDR3 DNA sequence: TGTGCCAGTAGTGGGACAGGGGAATTGGATGAGTTGTTCTTC.

On this clonotype: One end of the junction fails to match germline, which may point to a read error. This chain links TRBV11-2 with TRBJ1-1; D remains unclear. This CDR3 has 16 amino acids. CDR1 SGHAT and CDR2 FQNNGV come from the germline V gene. CDR3 bases: TGTGCTAGCAGCTTAGTGGAGATGGGAATGAACACTGAAGCTTTCTTT. It codes for CASSLVEMGMNTEAFF.

Comment on this clonotype: A much more abundant neighbour one base away suggests this may be a read error. The conserved final phenylalanine or tryptophan is absent from the CDR3, which likely points to a read error. The chain recombines TRBV30 with TRBJ2-5; TRBD2 agrees at 15 bases. CDR1 and CDR2 (germline): GTSNPN, SVGIG (reference sequence). The CDR3 length is 16 residues. V lost 3 bases, J lost 5 bases, and 7 bases stayed unmatched. The CDR3 sequence: CAWRKGTSGRRETQYL. The CDR3 DNA reads TGTGCCTGGAGGAAAGGGACTAGCGGGAGGAGGGAGACCCAGTACTTA.

This clonotype was seen once. Compared with germline, one end of the junction differs, possibly owing to a read error. The chain carries TRBV7-8 and TRBJ2-7; 12 nucleotides agree with TRBD2. The CDR3 runs to 16 residues. CDR1 is SGHVS and CDR2 is FQNEAQ in the germline V gene. The CDR3 reads CASSSSGLAGIYEHYF. The CDR3 DNA reads as TGTGCCAGCAGCTCGTCCGGACTAGCGGGAATTTACGAGCACTATTTC. The whole variable domain, remainder taken from reference TRBV7-8 and TRBJ2-7, is GAGVSQSPRYKVAKRGQDVALRCDPISGHVSLFWYQQALGQGPEFLTYFQNEAQLDKSGLPSDRFFAERPEGSVSTLKIQRTQQEDSAVYLCASSSSGLAGIYEHYFGPGTRLTVT.

In regard to this clonotype: A single base separates this from a much larger clone, so it may be a read error. Here the CDR3 omits its conserved ending phenylalanine or tryptophan, so a read error is the likely source. J is TRBJ1-1 and V is TRBV30; D remains ambiguous. Trimming took 0 bases from V and 11 from J, leaving 16 bases between them. This CDR3 has 13 residues. Looked up from germline, CDR1 is GTSNPN and CDR2 is SVGIG (reference sequence). The CDR3 DNA reads as TGTGCCTGGAGTGTACAAATTTGGGTGAGCGCTTTCATT. This codes for CAWSVQIWVSAFI.

As to this clonotype: The conserved phenylalanine or tryptophan normally closing the CDR3 is absent here, so this likely arose from a read error. This chain links TRBV4-3 with TRBJ2-3; 9 bases line up with TRBD2. This CDR3 comprises 17 residues. CDR1 is LGHNA, CDR2 YSLEER, per germline. CDR3 nucleotides: TGCACCAGCAGCCAAGATGGGCGTAGCGGGAGAACAGATACGCAGTATTTA. The encoded protein is CTSSQDGRSGRTDTQYL.

As for this clonotype: Since a much larger clone is just one base distant, this may be a read error. The chain couples TRBV29-1 to TRBJ2-2; D is possibly TRBD2 (6 bases). The CDR3 consists of 17 residues. Per the germline V gene, CDR1 is SQVTM and CDR2 is ANQGSEA. CDR3 in DNA: TGCAACGTGGGGGGACCCCCCCTGGGAGGAGACACCGGGGAGCTGTTTTTT. The encoded protein is CNVGGPPLGGDTGELFF.

This chain connects TRBV6-2 or TRBV6-3 to TRBJ2-7; D call uncertain. V lost 10 bases to trimming and J lost 4 bases, with 20 bases between them. Germline CDR1 is MNHEY and CDR2 is SVGEGT. The CDR3 totals 14 residues. DNA for the CDR3: TGTGCCAATCTCCGTTCAGGTTACGATTACGAGCAGTACTTC. It translates to CANLRSGYDYEQYF.

This clonotype was counted once. Without the conserved terminal phenylalanine or tryptophan, this CDR3 likely stems from a read error. The chain is built from TRBV7-8 and TRBJ2-1, with 7 bases fitting TRBD2. This CDR3 has 17 residues. Looked up from germline, CDR1 is SGHVS and CDR2 is FQNEAQ. CDR3 in amino acids: CACSFVMGLAVENEQFL. In DNA, the CDR3 is TGTGCCTGCAGCTTTGTTATGGGTCTAGCGGTAGAGAATGAGCAGTTCTTA.

A note on this clonotype: A much larger clone lies one base from this, so it may be a read error. Because it lacks the conserved phenylalanine or tryptophan at the end, this CDR3 is likely a read error. J is TRBJ2-5 and V is TRBV20-1; D is unclear. Germline V CDR1 and CDR2: DFQATT, SNEGSKA (reference sequence). V was pared by 4 bases and J by 5 bases, with 11 bases between. The CDR3 runs 12 residues. CDR3 region: CSANTELETQYV. For the CDR3, the DNA is TGCAGTGCTAATACGGAGCTGGAGACCCAGTACGTC.

A note on this clonotype: A much larger clone differs from this one at a single base, so this may be a read error. V gene TRBV30 combines with J gene TRBJ2-7; D tentatively fits TRBD1 or TRBD2 (5 bases each). V was cut by 2 bases and J by 5 bases, with 16 bases left in between. Germline V CDR1 and CDR2: GTSNPN, SVGIG (reference sequence). The CDR3 is 14 residues long. The CDR3 DNA reads as TGTGCCTGGAGTCCTACCGGGACCCCCCACGAGCAGTACTTC. It specifies CAWSPTGTPHEQYF.

This clonotype rates as medium-sized. The chain links TRBV11-3 to TRBJ1-1; the D gene is possibly TRBD1 (6 bases). Germline V gene lookup returns CDR1 SGHNT and CDR2 YENEEA. Deletions cut 5 bases from V and 3 bases from J, with 16 bases between. The CDR3 totals 15 residues. The CDR3 loop is CASSPATAGDTEAFF. As DNA, the CDR3 is TGTGCCAGCAGCCCCGCCACCGCAGGGGACACTGAAGCTTTCTTT.

Details on this clonotype: One end of the junction is discordant with germline, which a read error may explain. This chain connects TRBV29-1 to TRBJ1-1; D not resolved. Germline V gene sequence: CDR1 SQVTM, CDR2 ANQGSEA. The CDR3 has 12 amino acids. The CDR3 protein is CSVVAERPDGFF. Here the CDR3 DNA reads TGTAGCGTTGTGGCGGAGAGGCCTGATGGTTTCTTT.

This clonotype has ten or more counts. A single base separates this from a much larger clone, so it may be a read error. The J gene is TRBJ2-7, the V gene TRBV11-3; 7 nucleotides match TRBD1. J lost 6 bases, V lost 4 bases, and 9 bases had no gene match. Germline assignment: CDR1 SGHNT and CDR2 YENEEA. The CDR3 has 14 residues. As DNA, the CDR3 is TGTGCCAGCAGCTCCTCCGGGACAGAGGTCGAGCAGTACTTC. Its translation is CASSSSGTEVEQYF.